This T cell receptor (beta chain) is drawn from a study of shared clonotypes between healthy human individuals. General study findings and limits: Naive subsets generally had larger estimated richness than memory subsets.

Replicate PCRs run on sorted subsets employed 200 ng DNA, 25,000 to 35,000 T cell genomes. The assay was immunoSEQ multiplex PCR, and TCRdb's table has in-frame clones only and misses some. The data hold around 2,100,000 clones, with less than 95% observed a single time. On this clone itself: The antigen remains unidentified.

Per the germline V gene, CDR1 is MGHRA and CDR2 is YSYEKL. Trimming cost V 4 bases and J 3 bases, with 9 bases left between them. The CDR3 extends over 13 amino acids. Positively selected for CCR7, the CD45RO-negative cells used as naive CD8 cells excluded terminally differentiated effector memory CD45RA+ cells. The donor population consisted of healthy HIV-negative adults with no recent acute infections or vaccinations. The chain couples TRBV4-1 to TRBJ1-1, with D uncertain. Sequenced material: naive CD8+ T cells sorted from blood. The TCR sequence derives from a man aged 18 to 29 in good health. The CDR3 nucleotides are TGCGCCAGCAGCCTACAGCTCGACACTGAAGCTTTCTTT. Amino acids: CASSLQLDTEAFF.